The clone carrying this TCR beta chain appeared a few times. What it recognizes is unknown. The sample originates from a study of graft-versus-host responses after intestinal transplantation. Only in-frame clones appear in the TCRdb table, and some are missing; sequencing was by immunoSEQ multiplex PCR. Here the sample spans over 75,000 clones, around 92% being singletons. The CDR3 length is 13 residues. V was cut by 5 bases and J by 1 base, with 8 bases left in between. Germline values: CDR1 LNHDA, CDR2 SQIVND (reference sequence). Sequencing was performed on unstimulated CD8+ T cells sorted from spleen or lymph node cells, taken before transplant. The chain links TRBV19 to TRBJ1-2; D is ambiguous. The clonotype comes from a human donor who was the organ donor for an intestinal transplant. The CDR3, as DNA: TGTGCCAGTAGTCCTTCGGTTAACTATGGCTACACCTTC. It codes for CASSPSVNYGYTF.